Below, 10 T cell receptor beta chains from the same sample are listed, as sequenced in a study of neurological immune-mediated disorders. TCRdb recomputed calls from the 5' RACE reads with MiXCR, one row per CDR3 protein. The sample lists around 37,000 distinct CDR3 sequences; roughly 13% were seen once. The specimen was PBMCs. All receptors derive from a woman between 50 and 59 years old with HTLV-1-associated myelopathy (HAM/TSP).

This clonotype showed up many times. The rearrangement uses TRBV6-5 and TRBJ1-1, with a weak D call TRBD1 (6 bases). The V end lost 6 bases, the J end lost 0 bases, and 14 bases lay between the germline ends. Per the germline V gene, CDR1 is MNHEY and CDR2 is SVGAGI. This CDR3 comprises 15 residues. The CDR3 here is CASSPRGGMNTEAFF. CDR3 sequence (DNA): TGTGCCAGCAGCCCGAGGGGGGGAATGAACACTGAAGCTTTCTTT.

This clonotype came up once. V is TRBV4-2 and J is TRBJ1-4; D is unclear. Germline loops: CDR1 LGHNA, CDR2 YNFKEQ. CDR3 length equals 11 residues. Trimming stripped 1 base from V and 12 bases from J, with 6 bases between. The CDR3 protein is CASSQGRELFF. CDR3 coding DNA: TGTGCCAGCAGCCAAGGCCGGGAACTGTTTTTT.

The sample holds many counts of this clonotype. The J gene is TRBJ2-2, the V gene TRBV5-1; a possible D gene is TRBD1 (6 bases). The CDR3 extends over 17 amino acids. Trimming left V 2 bases short and J 0 bases short, with 14 bases between. Germline CDR1 reads SGHRS; CDR2 reads YFSETQ. The CDR3 is CASSLRSRGSNTGELFF. CDR3 sequence (DNA): TGCGCCAGCAGCTTAAGGAGCAGGGGATCGAACACCGGGGAGCTGTTTTTT.

This clonotype was found many times. The chain joins TRBV20-1 to TRBJ1-6; 11 positions agree with TRBD1. The CDR3 length is 16 residues. V was pared by 0 bases and J by 3 bases, with 1 base of the junction left unmatched. The germline V gene has CDR1 DFQATT and CDR2 SNEGSKA (reference sequence). The CDR3 DNA sequence: TGCAGTGCTAGAGAGGGGACAGGGGGCTATAATTCACCCCTCCACTTT. It specifies CSAREGTGGYNSPLHF.

This chain uses TRBV9 with TRBJ1-4; D is unresolved. Germline V gene lookup returns CDR1 SGDLS and CDR2 YYNGEE. Trimming took 4 bases from V and 8 from J, leaving 21 bases between them. The CDR3 has 16 residues. The CDR3 loop is CASSPRPPGPVEKLFF. CDR3 nucleotides: TGTGCCAGCAGCCCGCGTCCCCCCGGTCCAGTCGAAAAACTGTTTTTT.

This clonotype was seen at least ten times. The J gene is TRBJ1-1, the V gene TRBV9; 8 nucleotides align to TRBD1. The V segment lost 3 bases and the J segment 3 bases; nucleotides outside the gene matches: 1. This CDR3 region has 13 residues. Germline loops: CDR1 SGDLS, CDR2 YYNGEE. The CDR3 DNA reads TGTGCCAGCAGCGCACAGGGGGACACTGAAGCTTTCTTT. Amino acids: CASSAQGDTEAFF.

This clonotype occurred many times. The chain uses TRBV9 and TRBJ2-1; 7 nucleotides line up with TRBD1. This CDR3 has 13 residues. J was trimmed by 6 bases and V by 0 bases; bases with no gene match: 0. Germline V gene sequence: CDR1 SGDLS, CDR2 YYNGEE. The CDR3 nucleotides are TGTGCCAGCAGCGTAGACAGGGGCAATGAGCAGTTCTTC. It specifies CASSVDRGNEQFF.

This clonotype was observed many times. The J gene is TRBJ1-1, the V gene TRBV6-2 or TRBV6-3; the D gene is possibly TRBD1 (5 bases). V was clipped by 5 bases and J by 0 bases, with 13 bases between them. The CDR3 spans 15 residues. The V gene's germline CDR1 is MNHEY and CDR2 SVGEGT. Here the CDR3 reads CASSEPTGMNTEAFF. The CDR3 bases are TGTGCCAGCAGTGAGCCTACAGGAATGAACACTGAAGCTTTCTTT.

On this clonotype: The germline gene is not matched at one end of the junction; a read error may be the cause. The chain joins TRBV12-3 or TRBV12-4 to TRBJ2-2; D call uncertain. The length of the CDR3 is 14 residues. CDR3 in DNA: TGTACCAGCTCGTGGGATTCGAACACCGGGGAGCTGTTTTTT. Protein sequence: CTSSWDSNTGELFF.

This clonotype was picked up many times. This chain uses TRBV20-1 with TRBJ1-3; 12 nucleotides match TRBD1. After removal of 0 bases from V and 4 bases from J, the junction contained 4 bases not matched to a gene. The germline V gene has CDR1 DFQATT and CDR2 SNEGSKA (reference sequence). CDR3 length equals 16 residues. CDR3 in amino acids: CSAREWGQGAGNTIYF. Here the CDR3 DNA reads TGCAGTGCTAGAGAGTGGGGACAGGGGGCCGGAAACACCATATATTTT.